These 25 T cell receptor beta chains were sequenced from one sample in a study of CD8 T cells in Susac syndrome. Random hexamers were used to reverse transcribe about 0.5 to 1 ug of RNA. Via MiXCR, TCRdb re-called the immunoSEQ multiplex PCR reads, giving one row per CDR3 protein. The table records some 170,000 distinct CDR3 sequences, roughly 94% of them present only once. The sample taken for sequencing was CD4+ T cells from PBMCs. The source of these receptors is a human donor with Susac syndrome.

V gene TRBV2 combines with J gene TRBJ1-2, with unresolved D. The CDR3 totals 15 residues. In germline, CDR1 is SNHLY, CDR2 FYNNEI. Trimming pared 6 bases from V and 3 bases from J, leaving 17 bases between. The CDR3 nucleotides are TGTGCCAGCAGACCTCGCACCTTCGCGGACTATGGCTACACCTTC. Its translation: CASRPRTFADYGYTF.

The V gene is TRBV5-4, the J gene TRBJ2-1, with 9 bases that match TRBD1. V shed 0 bases, J shed 8 bases, and the junction held 6 bases outside the gene matches. The CDR3 length is 15 residues. CDR1 SGHNT and CDR2 YYREEE come from the germline V gene (reference sequence). The CDR3: CASSLGQGEVDEQFF. Here the CDR3 DNA reads TGTGCCAGCAGCTTGGGACAGGGGGAGGTCGATGAGCAGTTCTTC.

This chain links TRBV10-3 with TRBJ2-6; weak D call: TRBD1 (5 bases). Trimming pared 0 bases from V and 3 bases from J, leaving 9 bases between. CDR1 is ENHRY and CDR2 is SYGVKD in the germline V gene. The CDR3 spans 16 residues. This CDR3 reads CAISESQGSGANVLTF. The DNA of the CDR3 is TGTGCCATCAGTGAGTCTCAGGGAAGTGGGGCCAACGTCCTGACTTTC.

The chain joins TRBV9 to TRBJ2-3; 8 bases fit TRBD1. Trimming removed 4 bases from V and 5 bases from J; junction bases left unmatched: 6. Per the germline V gene, CDR1 is SGDLS and CDR2 is YYNGEE. The length of the CDR3 is 14 residues. The CDR3 DNA is TGTGCCAGCAGCTACGGACAGGGTAGAGATACGCAGTATTTT. This translates into CASSYGQGRDTQYF. The variable domain in full, completed from reference TRBV9 and TRBJ2-3, reads DSGVTQTPKHLITATGQRVTLRCSPRSGDLSVYWYQQSLDQGLQFLIQYYNGEERAKGNILERFSAQQFPDLHSELNLSSLELGDSALYFCASSYGQGRDTQYFGPGTRLTVL.

The V gene is TRBV20-1, the J gene TRBJ2-3, with a possible D match to TRBD1 (6 bases). The ends were cut back, 6 bases at V and 6 bases at J, with 19 bases in the middle. Per the germline V gene, CDR1 is DFQATT and CDR2 is SNEGSKA (reference sequence). The CDR3 length is 14 residues. The CDR3 reads CSARTTGFSDTQYF. CDR3 nucleotide sequence: TGCAGTGCCAGAACAACAGGGTTTAGCGATACGCAGTATTTT.

The gene calls are TRBV6-5 and TRBJ1-1; D ambiguous. Trimming removed 2 bases from V and 1 base from J, with 8 bases in between. CDR3 length: 14 residues. Germline CDR1 is MNHEY and CDR2 is SVGAGI. The DNA of the CDR3 is TGTGCCAGCAGTTACGGCCCGCCGAACACTGAAGCTTTCTTT. Amino acids: CASSYGPPNTEAFF.

In its sample, this clonotype was seen once. The chain combines TRBV20-1 with TRBJ2-1; 15 bases are shared with TRBD2. The junction had 7 bases not matched to a gene; V was cut back by 1 base and J by 0 bases. This CDR3 has 19 amino acids. The germline V gene has CDR1 DFQATT and CDR2 SNEGSKA (reference sequence). This CDR3 reads CSARVGLAGGSSSYNEQFF. The CDR3, as DNA: TGCAGTGCTAGAGTAGGACTAGCGGGGGGGAGTAGCTCCTACAATGAGCAGTTCTTC.

The chain employs TRBV3-1 and TRBJ1-6, with TRBD1 matching over 8 bases. Germline V gene sequence: CDR1 LGHDT, CDR2 YNNKEL (reference sequence). With V trimmed by 1 base and J by 7 bases, 0 bases remained unmatched. The CDR3 extends over 14 amino acids. The CDR3 reads CASSQGQGNSPLHF. For the CDR3, the DNA is TGTGCCAGCAGCCAAGGACAGGGGAATTCACCCCTCCACTTT.

This chain uses TRBV29-1 with TRBJ2-1; 7 bases are shared with TRBD1. The CDR3 runs 11 residues. The junction had 7 bases not matched to a gene; V was cut back by 3 bases and J by 14 bases. Germline CDR1 and CDR2: SQVTM and ANQGSEA. The CDR3 DNA is TGCAGCGTTGACCTTCGAGACAGGGAGTTCTTC. Translated: CSVDLRDREFF.

The chain joins TRBV9 to TRBJ2-1, with D perhaps matching TRBD2 (6 bases). Trimming pared 3 bases from V and 0 bases from J, leaving 19 bases between. This CDR3 comprises 18 residues. CDR1 is SGDLS, CDR2 YYNGEE, per germline. CDR3 region: CASSAGSGTPLSYNEQFF. CDR3 nucleotides: TGTGCCAGCAGCGCCGGATCGGGGACTCCCCTCTCCTACAATGAGCAGTTCTTC.

The rearrangement uses TRBV20-1 and TRBJ2-3; 9 bases match TRBD2. The CDR3 totals 13 residues. Looked up from germline, CDR1 is DFQATT and CDR2 is SNEGSKA (reference sequence). Trimming took 6 bases from V and 8 from J; bases not matched to a gene: 9. The CDR3 sequence: CSARTSELGTQYF. The CDR3 bases are TGCAGTGCCAGGACTAGCGAACTTGGTACGCAGTATTTT.

The count of this clonotype is one. This sequence joins TRBV20-1 and TRBJ2-6; no clear D gene. V was pared by 6 bases and J by 4 bases, with 10 bases between. Germline V CDR1 and CDR2: DFQATT, SNEGSKA (reference sequence). The CDR3 runs to 13 residues. The CDR3 coding sequence is TGCAGTGCCGCTTCTTCCGGGGCCAACGTCCTGACTTTC. Amino acids: CSAASSGANVLTF.

The chain combines TRBV30 with TRBJ1-4; D is unresolved. The germline V gene encodes CDR1 GTSNPN and CDR2 SVGIG (reference sequence). The germline V and J ends were trimmed by 2 bases and 8 bases, with 15 bases remaining between them. This CDR3 spans 14 amino acids. The CDR3, as DNA: TGTGCCTGGAGTTTGAGAGTGAGTTCGGAAAAACTGTTTTTT. Protein: CAWSLRVSSEKLFF.

This chain connects TRBV5-4 to TRBJ1-6, with D uncertain. The CDR3 has 15 amino acids. CDR1 and CDR2 (germline): SGHNT, YYREEE (reference sequence). The V end was cut by 0 bases, the J end by 8 bases, with 12 bases between. CDR3 nucleotide sequence: TGTGCCAGCAGCTTGGATGGGATTGGACATTCACCCCTCCACTTT. It yields the protein CASSLDGIGHSPLHF.

This CDR3 is CASSSGQISSPLHF. In nucleotides, the CDR3 is TGTGCCAGCAGTTCTGGACAGATCAGTTCACCCCTCCACTTT. This chain links TRBV12-3 or TRBV12-4 with TRBJ1-6, with D tentatively TRBD1 (6 bases). The V and J ends lost 4 bases and 9 bases respectively, with 13 bases between them. The CDR3 runs to 14 residues.

The chain is built from TRBV6-1 and TRBJ1-3; D unresolved. Germline CDR1 and CDR2: MNHNS and SASEGT. Trimming left V 9 bases short and J 0 bases short, with 18 bases between. This CDR3 region has 16 residues. The CDR3 spells CASSIAGIISGNTIYF. CDR3 coding DNA: TGTGCCAGTTCGATTGCGGGGATAATCTCTGGAAACACCATATATTTT.

This clonotype was detected only a few times. The V call is TRBV27, the J call TRBJ1-1; 7 bases agree with TRBD1. This CDR3 has 13 residues. V lost 6 bases to trimming and J lost 3 bases; unmatched junction nucleotides: 4. CDR1 MNHEY and CDR2 SMNVEV come from the germline V gene (reference sequence). DNA for the CDR3: TGTGCCAGCAGACGGGACAGATACACTGAAGCTTTCTTT. Its protein product is CASRRDRYTEAFF.

The J gene is TRBJ2-4, the V gene TRBV29-1; TRBD1 matches 9 bases. Unmatched junction bases numbered 5, after V lost 4 bases and J lost 7 bases. In germline, CDR1 is SQVTM, CDR2 ANQGSEA. The CDR3 totals 13 residues. The CDR3 DNA reads as TGCAGCGTTGGACAGGGGGATTCGAACATTCAGTACTTC. It translates to CSVGQGDSNIQYF.

This chain connects TRBV20-1 to TRBJ1-3; TRBD1 might be the D (5 bases). V was trimmed by 4 bases and J by 0 bases, leaving 7 bases between them. Germline CDR1 DFQATT, CDR2 SNEGSKA (reference sequence). This CDR3 is 13 amino acids long. The CDR3 DNA is TGCAGTGCTACCGGGGGCTCTGGAAACACCATATATTTT. Protein sequence: CSATGGSGNTIYF.

The chain carries TRBV5-4 and TRBJ1-2; D might be TRBD1 (5 bases). CDR1 is SGHNT and CDR2 is YYREEE in the germline V gene (reference sequence). This CDR3 comprises 16 residues. V lost 1 base, J lost 2 bases, and 15 bases lay in between. CDR3 amino acids: CASSLLPLTENYGYTF. CDR3 coding DNA: TGTGCCAGCAGCTTGTTACCCCTGACAGAGAACTATGGCTACACCTTC.

The rearrangement links TRBV29-1 to TRBJ1-1, with TRBD1 matching 10 bases. The CDR3 spans 12 residues. The germline gives CDR1 SQVTM, CDR2 ANQGSEA. The ends lost 6 bases at V and 11 bases at J; junction bases unmatched: 9. As DNA, the CDR3 is TGCAGCGTCGAATTGACAGGGGGCTATGCTTTCTTT. It encodes CSVELTGGYAFF.

The genes are TRBV2 and TRBJ2-5, with a tentative D call TRBD2 (7 bases). V was trimmed by 0 bases and J by 4 bases, leaving 9 bases between them. Germline CDR1 reads SNHLY; CDR2 reads FYNNEI. The CDR3 runs to 14 residues. CDR3 amino acids: CASSEAGGPETQYF. CDR3 nucleotide sequence: TGTGCCAGCAGTGAAGCGGGGGGGCCAGAGACCCAGTACTTC.

The chain combines TRBV6-2 or TRBV6-3 with TRBJ2-5; D gene unclear. From germline, CDR1 is MNHEY and CDR2 SVGEGT. The CDR3 is made up of 15 amino acids. V lost 0 bases and J lost 0, with 8 bases in between. The CDR3 is CASSYSRMNQETQYF. The CDR3 coding sequence is TGTGCCAGCAGTTACTCCCGCATGAACCAAGAGACCCAGTACTTC.

The rearrangement links TRBV11-3 to TRBJ2-3; 10 nucleotides align to TRBD1. The CDR3 length is 17 residues. After removal of 4 bases from V and 0 bases from J, the junction contained 7 bases not matched to a gene. Germline CDR1 is SGHNT and CDR2 is YENEEA. The DNA for the CDR3 is TGTGCCAGCAGCTCGGGACAGGGGCCCGATAGCACAGATACGCAGTATTTT. Residues: CASSSGQGPDSTDTQYF. The full variable domain, rest sourced from reference TRBV11-3 and TRBJ2-3, is EAGVVQSPRYKIIEKKQPVAFWCNPISGHNTLYWYLQNLGQGPELLIRYENEEAVDDSQLPKDRFSAERLKGVDSTLKIQPAELGDSAVYLCASSSGQGPDSTDTQYFGPGTRLTVL.

This clonotype showed up just once. The chain employs TRBV30 and TRBJ2-3; TRBD2 matches 10 bases. The CDR3 totals 15 residues. V shed 2 bases, J shed 6 bases, and the junction held 8 bases outside the gene matches. The V gene's germline CDR1 is GTSNPN and CDR2 SVGIG (reference sequence). This chain's CDR3 is CAWSWGAGGPDTQYF. CDR3 coding DNA: TGTGCCTGGAGTTGGGGAGCGGGAGGGCCTGATACGCAGTATTTT.